This T cell receptor (beta chain) was sequenced in a study of blood T cells in healthy people across ages. Study-level results: Diversity figures based on one million T cells were deemed too low.

As for this clonotype: Its antigen is unidentified.

Primers used in a second PCR of about 7 to 11 cycles were a sample-barcoded 5' primer and a J-beta primer mix. TCRdb re-analysed the 5' RACE reads in MiXCR, keeping a single row per CDR3 protein. The table has approximately 1.5 million distinct CDR3 sequences, approximately 42% seen once. Germline V gene lookup returns CDR1 SGHTA and CDR2 FQGNSA. The CDR3 extends over 14 amino acids. The ends lost 4 bases at V and 8 bases at J; junction bases unmatched: 7. Material: blood. The gene calls are TRBV7-2 and TRBJ1-5, with 8 bases that match TRBD1. The sequence was obtained from a woman between 18 and 29 years old in good health. CDR3 amino acids: CASSSGQGREPQHF. The CDR3 DNA follows: TGTGCCAGCAGCTCCGGACAGGGCAGGGAGCCCCAGCATTTT.